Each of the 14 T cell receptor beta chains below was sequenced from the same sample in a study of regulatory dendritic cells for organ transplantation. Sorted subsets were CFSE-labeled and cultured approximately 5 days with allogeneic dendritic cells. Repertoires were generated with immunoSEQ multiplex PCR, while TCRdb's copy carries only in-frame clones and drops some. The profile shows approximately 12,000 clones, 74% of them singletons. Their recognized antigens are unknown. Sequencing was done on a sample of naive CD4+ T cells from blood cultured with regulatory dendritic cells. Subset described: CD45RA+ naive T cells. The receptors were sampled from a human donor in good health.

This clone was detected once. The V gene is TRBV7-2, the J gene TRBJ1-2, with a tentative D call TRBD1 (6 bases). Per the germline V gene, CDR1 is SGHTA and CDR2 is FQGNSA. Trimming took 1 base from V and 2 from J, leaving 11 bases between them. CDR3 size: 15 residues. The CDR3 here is CASSLGGRGNYGYTF. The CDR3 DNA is TGTGCCAGCAGCTTAGGGGGTAGGGGGAACTATGGCTACACCTTC.

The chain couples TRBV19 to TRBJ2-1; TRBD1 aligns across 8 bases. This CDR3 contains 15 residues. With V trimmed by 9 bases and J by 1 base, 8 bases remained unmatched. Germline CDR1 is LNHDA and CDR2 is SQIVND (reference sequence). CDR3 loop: CASSPRTGSYNEQFF. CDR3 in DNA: TGTGCCAGCTCCCCTCGGACAGGGTCCTACAATGAGCAGTTCTTC. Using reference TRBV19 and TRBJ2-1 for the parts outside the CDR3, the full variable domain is DGGITQSPKYLFRKEGQNVTLSCEQNLNHDAMYWYRQDPGQGLRLIYYSQIVNDFQKGDIAEGYSVSREKKESFPLTVTSAQKNPTAFYLCASSPRTGSYNEQFFGPGTRLTVL.

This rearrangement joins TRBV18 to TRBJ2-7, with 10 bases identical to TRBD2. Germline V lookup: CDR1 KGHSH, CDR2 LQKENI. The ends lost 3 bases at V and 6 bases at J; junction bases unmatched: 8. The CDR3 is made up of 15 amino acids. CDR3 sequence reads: CASSPGLAEAGEQYF. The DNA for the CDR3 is TGTGCCAGCTCACCCGGACTAGCGGAGGCTGGCGAGCAGTACTTC.

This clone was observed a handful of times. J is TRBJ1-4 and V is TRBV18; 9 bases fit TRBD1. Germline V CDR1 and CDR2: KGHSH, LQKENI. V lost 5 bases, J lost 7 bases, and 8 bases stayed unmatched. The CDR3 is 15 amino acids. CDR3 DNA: TGTGCCAGCTCATTCTCGACAGGGGGAGGTGAAAAACTGTTTTTT. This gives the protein CASSFSTGGGEKLFF.

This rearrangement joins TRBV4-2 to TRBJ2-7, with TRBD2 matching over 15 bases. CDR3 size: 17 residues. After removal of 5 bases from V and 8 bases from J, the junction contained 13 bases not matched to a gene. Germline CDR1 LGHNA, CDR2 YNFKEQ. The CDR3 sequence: CASSLGLAGGPNYQQYF. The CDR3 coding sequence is TGTGCCAGCAGCTTGGGACTAGCGGGGGGCCCTAATTACCAGCAGTACTTC.

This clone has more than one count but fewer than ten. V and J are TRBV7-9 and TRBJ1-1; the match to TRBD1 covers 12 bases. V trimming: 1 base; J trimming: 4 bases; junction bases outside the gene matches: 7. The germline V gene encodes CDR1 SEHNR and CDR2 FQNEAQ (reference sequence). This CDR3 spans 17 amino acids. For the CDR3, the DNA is TGTGCCAGCAGCTTAGGAGGGACAGGGGGCGACGTCACTGAAGCTTTCTTT. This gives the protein CASSLGGTGGDVTEAFF.

In DNA, the CDR3 is TGTGCCACCAGCAGAGGTGGGAGGGTGGCCGGGGAGCTGTTTTTT. This codes for CATSRGGRVAGELFF. The chain links TRBV15 to TRBJ2-2; 7 nucleotides agree with TRBD2. Germline values: CDR1 LNHNV, CDR2 YYDKDF (reference sequence). The CDR3 loop spans 15 amino acids. J was trimmed by 6 bases and V by 1 base; bases with no gene match: 5.

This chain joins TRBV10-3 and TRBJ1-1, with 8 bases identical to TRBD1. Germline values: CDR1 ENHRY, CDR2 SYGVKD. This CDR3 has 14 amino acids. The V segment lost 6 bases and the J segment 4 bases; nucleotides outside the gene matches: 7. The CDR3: CAIREQGVGTEAFF. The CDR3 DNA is TGTGCCATCAGGGAACAGGGGGTGGGCACTGAAGCTTTCTTT.

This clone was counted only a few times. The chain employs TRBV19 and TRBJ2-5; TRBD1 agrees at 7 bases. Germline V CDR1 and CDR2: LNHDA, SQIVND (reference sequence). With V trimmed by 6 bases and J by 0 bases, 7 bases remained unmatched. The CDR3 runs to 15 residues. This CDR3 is CASRPGTVYQETQYF. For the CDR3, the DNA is TGTGCCAGTAGACCCGGGACAGTCTACCAAGAGACCCAGTACTTC.

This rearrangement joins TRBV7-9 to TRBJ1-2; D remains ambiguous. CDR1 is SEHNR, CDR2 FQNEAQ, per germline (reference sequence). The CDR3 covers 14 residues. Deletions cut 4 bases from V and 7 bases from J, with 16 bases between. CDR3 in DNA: TGTGCCAGCAGCTCTCAGAACGACCGGGGTGGCTACACCTTC. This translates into CASSSQNDRGGYTF.

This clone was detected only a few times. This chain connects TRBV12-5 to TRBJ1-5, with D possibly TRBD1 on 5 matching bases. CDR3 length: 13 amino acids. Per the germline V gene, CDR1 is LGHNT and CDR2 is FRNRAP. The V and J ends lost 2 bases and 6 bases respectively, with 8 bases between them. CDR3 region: CASGLWGGQPQHF. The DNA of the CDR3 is TGTGCTAGTGGTTTGTGGGGGGGTCAGCCCCAGCATTTT.

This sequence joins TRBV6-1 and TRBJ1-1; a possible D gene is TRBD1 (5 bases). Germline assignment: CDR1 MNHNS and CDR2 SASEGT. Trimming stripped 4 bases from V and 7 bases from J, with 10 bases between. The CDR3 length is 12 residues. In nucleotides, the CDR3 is TGTGCCAGCAGTGGGAAGGGGTATGAAGCTTTCTTT. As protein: CASSGKGYEAFF.

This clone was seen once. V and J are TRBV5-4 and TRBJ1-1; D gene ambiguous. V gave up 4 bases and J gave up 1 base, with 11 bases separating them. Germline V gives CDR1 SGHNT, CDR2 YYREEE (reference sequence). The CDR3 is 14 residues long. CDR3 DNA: TGTGCCAGCAGCCAAGGCGGGGAGAACACTGAAGCTTTCTTT. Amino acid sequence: CASSQGGENTEAFF.

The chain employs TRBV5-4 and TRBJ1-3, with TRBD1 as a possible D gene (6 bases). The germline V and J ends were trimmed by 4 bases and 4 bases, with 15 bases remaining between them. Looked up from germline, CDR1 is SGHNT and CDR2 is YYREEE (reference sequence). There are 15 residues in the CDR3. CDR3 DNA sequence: TGTGCCAGCAGCCCCGATGGGGGCGGAGGAAACACCATATATTTT. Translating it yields CASSPDGGGGNTIYF.